This is a list of T cell receptor beta chains from one sample in a study of T cell responses to AZD1222 COVID-19 vaccine. TCRdb's table, derived via immunoSEQ multiplex PCR, lists solely in-frame clones and lacks some. The table has some 100,000 clones, approximately 90% seen once. Sequencing used peripheral blood, obtained on day 0 of AZD1222 vaccination. The receptors shown here come from an adult in good health. Each CDR3 is given with its conserved first and last residue. D genes are given only for firm matches. The listing skips clone size in some rows; elsewhere it reads once, few, many or a size class.

size: NA; D: NA; J: TRBJ1-2; V: TRBV12-3/TRBV12-4; CDR3: CASSFDRSNGYTF; DNA: TGTGCCAGCAGTTTCGACAGGAGTAATGGCTACACCTTC
size: NA; D: NA; J: TRBJ1-4; V: TRBV9; CDR3: CASSVEGRENEKLFF; DNA: TGTGCCAGCAGCGTAGAGGGCAGGGAAAATGAAAAACTGTTTTTT
size: NA; D: NA; J: TRBJ1-6; V: TRBV3-1/TRBV3-2; CDR3: CASSQDPPGNSPLHF; DNA: TGTGCCAGCAGCCAAGATCCCCCTGGGAATTCACCCCTCCACTTT
size: once; D: TRBD1; J: TRBJ1-6; V: TRBV6-5; CDR3: CASSYGQGDSPLHF; DNA: TGTGCCAGCAGTTACGGACAGGGGGATTCACCCCTCCACTTT
size: NA; D: TRBD1; J: TRBJ1-5; V: TRBV5-8; CDR3: CASSLGEGQGSNQPQHF; DNA: TGTGCCAGCAGCTTGGGGGAAGGACAGGGGAGCAATCAGCCCCAGCATTTT
size: NA; D: NA; J: TRBJ1-4; V: TRBV19; CDR3: CASSIPSGLGEKLFF; DNA: TGTGCCAGTAGTATCCCGTCCGGTTTAGGTGAAAAACTGTTTTTT
size: few; D: TRBD1; J: TRBJ2-7; V: TRBV6-5; CDR3: CASIATGAHPYEQYF; DNA: TGTGCCAGCATTGCGACAGGGGCCCACCCCTACGAGCAGTACTTC
size: NA; D: TRBD1; J: TRBJ2-7; V: TRBV6-2/TRBV6-3; CDR3: CASSGRDRVSDEQYF; DNA: TGTGCCAGCAGTGGCCGGGACAGGGTTTCGGACGAGCAGTACTTC
size: NA; D: TRBD1; J: TRBJ2-7; V: TRBV12-3/TRBV12-4; CDR3: CASSFTGDGEQYF; DNA: TGTGCCAGCAGCTTTACAGGGGACGGCGAGCAGTACTTC
size: NA; D: TRBD1; J: TRBJ1-6; V: TRBV6-5; CDR3: CASSLRQGVSPLHF; DNA: TGTGCCAGCAGCTTAAGACAGGGGGTATCACCCCTCCACTTT
size: few; D: NA; J: TRBJ1-2; V: TRBV19; CDR3: CASSMWGNNYGYTF; DNA: TGTGCCAGTAGTATGTGGGGAAATAACTATGGCTACACCTTC
size: NA; D: NA; J: TRBJ1-3; V: TRBV28; CDR3: CASSSRAGNTIYF; DNA: TGTGCCAGCAGTTCGAGAGCTGGAAACACCATATATTTT
size: NA; D: NA; J: TRBJ1-2; V: TRBV19; CDR3: CASMRKNDYGYTF; DNA: TGTGCCAGTATGAGAAAGAATGACTATGGCTACACCTTC
size: NA; D: NA; J: TRBJ2-2; V: TRBV24-1; CDR3: CATSDPRANTGELFF; DNA: TGTGCCACCAGTGACCCCCGGGCGAACACCGGGGAGCTGTTTTTT
size: NA; D: NA; J: TRBJ1-6; V: TRBV12-3/TRBV12-4; CDR3: CASSYPGTPLHF; DNA: TGTGCCAGCAGTTACCCGGGGACACCCCTCCACTTT